Below are 32 T cell receptor beta chains sequenced from a single sample in a study of blood T cell repertoires in COVID-19. Sequencing was performed with immunoSEQ multiplex PCR; in TCRdb, only in-frame clones are kept and a portion is missing. The data contain 200,000 to 250,000 clones, approximately 84% of them singletons. Sequencing used peripheral blood. All receptors derive from a woman aged 60 to 75 with acute or convalescent COVID-19.

The V call is TRBV28, the J call TRBJ2-6, with TRBD1 matching over 9 bases. Germline loops: CDR1 MDHEN, CDR2 SYDVKM. The ends lost 5 bases at V and 2 bases at J; junction bases unmatched: 13. The CDR3 consists of 19 residues. The CDR3 loop is CASSGQSGTGNPGANVLTF. DNA of the CDR3: TGTGCCAGCAGTGGACAGTCCGGGACAGGGAACCCTGGGGCCAACGTCCTGACTTTC. Full variable domain (missing parts from reference TRBV28 and TRBJ2-6): DVKVTQSSRYLVKRTGEKVFLECVQDMDHENMFWYRQDPGLGLRLIYFSYDVKMKEKGDIPEGYSVSREKKERFSLILESASTNQTSMYLCASSGQSGTGNPGANVLTFGAGSRLTVL.

This clone was counted once. The CDR3 here is CASSPGTGVYNEQFF. CDR3 in DNA: TGTGCCAGCAGTCCTGGGACGGGAGTCTACAATGAGCAGTTCTTC. The V and J genes are TRBV27 and TRBJ2-1, with a possible D match to TRBD2 (6 bases). The CDR3 covers 15 residues. CDR1 is MNHEY and CDR2 is SMNVEV in the germline V gene (reference sequence). V was pared by 5 bases and J by 3 bases, with 14 bases between.

Note on this clone: The same CDR3 arises from other DNA sequences in this sample as well. The V and J genes are TRBV3-1 (or the pseudogene TRBV3-2) and TRBJ1-3; D ambiguous. The V and J ends lost 1 base and 2 bases respectively, with 12 bases between them. Germline values: CDR1 LGHDT, CDR2 YNNKEL (reference sequence). CDR3 size: 16 residues. CDR3 nucleotides: TGTGCCAGCAGCCAAGGGTCTACGGGGACTGGAAACACCATATATTTT. It specifies CASSQGSTGTGNTIYF.

The chain combines TRBV19 with TRBJ1-2; no clear D. Trimming stripped 3 bases from V and 0 bases from J, with 20 bases between. Germline V gene lookup returns CDR1 LNHDA and CDR2 SQIVND (reference sequence). The CDR3 length is 18 residues. CDR3 loop: CASSISFSGRAANYGYTF. Here the CDR3 DNA reads TGTGCCAGTAGTATCTCCTTCTCGGGAAGGGCAGCTAACTATGGCTACACCTTC. Full variable domain (missing parts from reference TRBV19 and TRBJ1-2): DGGITQSPKYLFRKEGQNVTLSCEQNLNHDAMYWYRQDPGQGLRLIYYSQIVNDFQKGDIAEGYSVSREKKESFPLTVTSAQKNPTAFYLCASSISFSGRAANYGYTFGSGTRLTVV.

The chain joins TRBV4-2 to TRBJ2-3; possibly TRBD2 for D (5 bases). Germline values: CDR1 LGHNA, CDR2 YNFKEQ. The CDR3 extends over 14 amino acids. The ends were cut back, 6 bases at V and 5 bases at J, with 15 bases in the middle. This CDR3 reads CASSRGPGEDTQYF. The CDR3 DNA is TGTGCCAGCAGTAGAGGGCCCGGCGAAGATACGCAGTATTTT.

The chain has TRBV30 and TRBJ1-3; 8 bases are shared with TRBD1. CDR1 is GTSNPN and CDR2 is SVGIG in the germline V gene (reference sequence). CDR3 size: 12 residues. V lost 5 bases and J lost 8; bases outside the gene matches: 5. The CDR3 bases are TGTGCCTGGCGTTACAGGGGGGACACCATATATTTT. Its translation is CAWRYRGDTIYF.

This rearrangement joins TRBV7-8 to TRBJ1-2; the D gene is possibly TRBD1 (6 bases). Germline-derived CDR1 and CDR2 are SGHVS and FQNEAQ. V was trimmed by 5 bases and J by 6 bases, leaving 16 bases between them. This CDR3 is 14 amino acids long. CDR3 nucleotide sequence: TGTGCCAGCAGCCCGGGGGGGGCGGCAAATGGCTACACCTTC. It is translated as CASSPGGAANGYTF.

The V gene is TRBV5-1, the J gene TRBJ2-7; TRBD2 agrees at 9 bases. This CDR3 is 14 amino acids long. CDR1 SGHRS and CDR2 YFSETQ come from the germline V gene. The ends lost 0 bases at V and 3 bases at J; junction bases unmatched: 1. The CDR3 coding sequence is TGCGCCAGCAGCTTGGCTAGCGGGATCTACGAGCAGTACTTC. Encoded protein: CASSLASGIYEQYF.

This clone was detected only once. The chain is built from TRBV4-2 and TRBJ2-2; 11 bases map to TRBD2. This CDR3 contains 18 residues. The germline V gene encodes CDR1 LGHNA and CDR2 YNFKEQ. Losses at the gene ends were 0 bases for V and 7 bases for J; bases not matched to a gene: 10. The CDR3 DNA reads TGTGCCAGCAGCCAAGAAGTCCTAGCGGGGGGATTTGGCGGGGAGCTGTTTTTT. Protein sequence: CASSQEVLAGGFGGELFF.

V and J are TRBV12-3 or TRBV12-4 and TRBJ1-2, with TRBD1 as a possible D gene (5 bases). V dropped 1 base and J dropped 6 bases, with 9 bases sitting between them. The CDR3 length is 13 residues. This chain's CDR3 is CASSLEFRDGYTF. The CDR3 bases are TGTGCCAGCAGTTTAGAGTTCAGGGATGGCTACACCTTC.

V is TRBV7-2 and J is TRBJ1-2, with a weak D call TRBD1 (5 bases). Between the trimmed V and J ends, which lost 4 bases and 9 bases, there was a span of 15 bases. Per germline, CDR1 SGHTA and CDR2 FQGNSA. The CDR3 length is 13 residues. The DNA of the CDR3 is TGTGCCAGCAGCTCGGACACGGCTTCTCGCTACACCTTC. It encodes CASSSDTASRYTF. The whole variable domain, remainder taken from reference TRBV7-2 and TRBJ1-2, is GAGVSQSPSNKVTEKGKDVELRCDPISGHTALYWYRQSLGQGLEFLIYFQGNSAPDKSGLPSDRFSAERTGGSVSTLTIQRTQQEDSAVYLCASSSDTASRYTFGSGTRLTVV.

The V call is TRBV2, the J call TRBJ2-3; TRBD2 matches 7 bases. Trimming took 2 bases from V and 1 from J; bases not matched to a gene: 12. The CDR3 has 18 amino acids. The germline gives CDR1 SNHLY, CDR2 FYNNEI. The CDR3 loop reads CASSELGKGGMGTDTQYF. CDR3 sequence (DNA): TGTGCCAGCAGTGAATTGGGCAAGGGAGGGATGGGCACAGATACGCAGTATTTT.

The chain recombines TRBV27 with TRBJ1-5; 10 nucleotides match TRBD1. The ends lost 5 bases at V and 7 bases at J; junction bases unmatched: 14. The CDR3 runs to 17 residues. Germline V lookup: CDR1 MNHEY, CDR2 SMNVEV (reference sequence). The CDR3 here is CASSHTGTGELRQPQHF. As DNA, the CDR3 is TGTGCCAGCAGTCACACCGGGACAGGGGAGTTGCGGCAGCCCCAGCATTTT.

CDR3 nucleotides: TGTGCCAGCAGCTTAGGACTAGCGGGGCCACCCTACAATGAGCAGTTCTTC. This gives the protein CASSLGLAGPPYNEQFF. This rearrangement joins TRBV7-2 to TRBJ2-1; 11 bases are a match to TRBD2. The V gene's germline CDR1 is SGHTA and CDR2 FQGNSA. With V trimmed by 1 base and J by 2 bases, 4 bases remained unmatched. The CDR3 is 17 residues long.

The chain recombines TRBV29-1 with TRBJ2-1, with D maybe TRBD1 (5 bases). CDR3 length: 15 residues. Germline CDR1 reads SQVTM; CDR2 reads ANQGSEA. V lost 7 bases, J lost 6 bases, and 22 bases lay in between. CDR3 sequence: CSADPGRDRSNEQFF. For the CDR3, the DNA is TGCAGCGCCGATCCCGGCAGGGATCGTAGCAATGAGCAGTTCTTC.

This clone was seen a single time. This sequence joins TRBV18 and TRBJ1-2; tentative D call: TRBD1 (5 bases). The CDR3 covers 17 residues. V was clipped by 2 bases and J by 4 bases, with 20 bases between them. Per the germline V gene, CDR1 is KGHSH and CDR2 is LQKENI. The CDR3 region has the DNA TGTGCCAGCTCACCATCTGGGACTCCCTTACCTGGCTATGGCTACACCTTC. Translated, it gives CASSPSGTPLPGYGYTF. Drawing the rest from reference TRBV18 and TRBJ1-2, the complete variable domain is NAGVMQNPRHLVRRRGQEARLRCSPMKGHSHVYWYRQLPEEGLKFMVYLQKENIIDESGMPKERFSAEFPKEGPSILRIQQVVRGDSAAYFCASSPSGTPLPGYGYTFGSGTRLTVV.

The chain combines TRBV6-5 with TRBJ1-2; a possible D gene is TRBD1 (5 bases). Germline values: CDR1 MNHEY, CDR2 SVGAGI. The V end was cut by 0 bases, the J end by 6 bases, with 17 bases between. This CDR3 has 16 amino acids. This CDR3 is CASSYSVQGGRDGYTF. The CDR3 nucleotides read TGTGCCAGCAGTTACTCGGTGCAGGGAGGGAGGGATGGCTACACCTTC.

V and J are TRBV27 and TRBJ2-3; 7 bases map to TRBD2. The V gene's germline CDR1 is MNHEY and CDR2 SMNVEV (reference sequence). The CDR3 covers 14 residues. J was trimmed by 2 bases and V by 4 bases; bases with no gene match: 3. CDR3: CASSWTRSTDTQYF. The CDR3 region has the DNA TGTGCCAGCAGTTGGACTAGATCCACAGATACGCAGTATTTT.

The chain employs TRBV5-1 and TRBJ2-1, with 8 positions matching TRBD2. V trimming: 0 bases; J trimming: 0 bases; junction bases outside the gene matches: 8. Germline V gene sequence: CDR1 SGHRS, CDR2 YFSETQ. CDR3 length: 18 residues. Here the CDR3 DNA reads TGCGCCAGCAGCTTGGTTAGGTGGCGGGGGGACTCCTACAATGAGCAGTTCTTC. Encoded protein: CASSLVRWRGDSYNEQFF.

This clone has a handful of counts. This sequence joins TRBV4-1 and TRBJ1-3; 8 bases match TRBD1. Germline V CDR1 and CDR2: MGHRA, YSYEKL. The CDR3 totals 17 residues. The J segment lost 0 bases and the V segment lost 4 bases, leaving 8 bases of the junction unmatched. The CDR3 DNA reads TGCGCCAGCAGCCTATACGGGGACAGGAACTCTGGAAACACCATATATTTT. Amino acids: CASSLYGDRNSGNTIYF.

The chain links TRBV7-9 to TRBJ2-5; TRBD1 matches at 9 bases. The CDR3 has 16 residues. Germline V gene lookup returns CDR1 SEHNR and CDR2 FQNEAQ (reference sequence). The trim removed 2 bases at V and 2 bases at J, leaving 6 bases unmatched. The CDR3 reads CASSLTGGRIQETQYF. CDR3 bases: TGTGCCAGCAGCTTAACAGGGGGCAGAATACAAGAGACCCAGTACTTC. Complete variable domain (other parts from reference TRBV7-9 and TRBJ2-5): DTGVSQNPRHKITKRGQNVTFRCDPISEHNRLYWYRQTLGQGPEFLTYFQNEAQLEKSRLLSDRFSAERPKGSFSTLEIQRTEQGDSAMYLCASSLTGGRIQETQYFGPGTRLLVL.

The CDR3 loop reads CASSYAQDRNYGYTF. In DNA, the CDR3 is TGTGCCAGCAGTTATGCGCAAGACAGGAACTATGGCTACACCTTC. This rearrangement joins TRBV6-6 to TRBJ1-2, with D tentatively TRBD1 (6 bases). Trimming removed 3 bases at V and 2 bases at J, with 13 bases between. The CDR3 sequence is 15 residues long. CDR1 and CDR2 (germline): MNHNY, SVGAGI (reference sequence).

This clone has a single count. V gene TRBV5-6 combines with J gene TRBJ1-4; 9 nucleotides line up with TRBD1. The V segment lost 5 bases and the J segment 7 bases; nucleotides outside the gene matches: 6. Germline-derived CDR1 and CDR2 are SGHDT and YYEEEE. CDR3 size: 14 residues. CDR3 loop: CASSSGQGTEKLFF. CDR3 sequence (DNA): TGTGCCAGCAGTTCCGGACAGGGGACTGAAAAACTGTTTTTT. Drawing the rest from reference TRBV5-6 and TRBJ1-4, the complete variable domain is DAGVTQSPTHLIKTRGQQVTLRCSPKSGHDTVSWYQQALGQGPQFIFQYYEEEERQRGNFPDRFSGHQFPNYSSELNVNALLLGDSALYLCASSSGQGTEKLFFGSGTQLSVL.

V is TRBV11-1 and J is TRBJ1-1; no firm D call. The V gene's germline CDR1 is SGHAT and CDR2 FQDESV (reference sequence). V lost 5 bases to trimming and J lost 7 bases, with 11 bases between them. This CDR3 spans 12 amino acids. The CDR3 DNA follows: TGTGCCAGCAGCCGCGGACGGGATGAAGCTTTCTTT. This encodes CASSRGRDEAFF.

This clone was observed a few times. The chain combines TRBV7-3 with TRBJ1-2; 8 nucleotides line up with TRBD1. The CDR3 loop spans 13 amino acids. Germline V gives CDR1 SGHTA, CDR2 FQGTGA. V lost 5 bases to trimming and J lost 4 bases; unmatched junction nucleotides: 3. The CDR3 reads CASSRGQAYGYTF. The CDR3 bases are TGTGCCAGCAGCAGGGGACAGGCCTATGGCTACACCTTC.

The rearrangement links TRBV2 to TRBJ2-5; 12 nucleotides align to TRBD2. The germline gives CDR1 SNHLY, CDR2 FYNNEI. The CDR3 length is 15 residues. The junction had 6 bases not matched to a gene; V was cut back by 5 bases and J by 5 bases. The CDR3: CASSRTSGVQETQYF. CDR3 coding DNA: TGTGCCAGCAGTCGGACTAGCGGGGTTCAGGAGACCCAGTACTTC.

V and J are TRBV28 and TRBJ1-2, with TRBD1 identical over 7 bases. Looked up from germline, CDR1 is MDHEN and CDR2 is SYDVKM. The CDR3 loop spans 13 amino acids. The V segment lost 7 bases and the J segment 3 bases; nucleotides outside the gene matches: 5. CDR3 sequence reads: CASIRGGDYGYTF. The DNA of the CDR3 is TGTGCCAGCATCCGAGGGGGCGACTATGGCTACACCTTC.

With regard to this clone: The same CDR3 also results from other DNA sequences found in this sample. This chain connects TRBV5-1 to TRBJ1-2; 9 nucleotides match TRBD1. This CDR3 is 13 amino acids long. Germline V gene data show CDR1 as SGHRS and CDR2 as YFSETQ. V shed 4 bases, J shed 6 bases, and the junction held 4 bases outside the gene matches. The CDR3 loop is CASSRDRVDGYTF. The CDR3 DNA reads as TGCGCCAGCAGCAGGGACAGGGTGGATGGCTACACCTTC.

The table lists this clone with a count of one. This sequence joins TRBV28 and TRBJ2-1, with 9 bases aligning to TRBD2. The CDR3 runs to 13 residues. Germline CDR1 is MDHEN and CDR2 is SYDVKM. After removal of 8 bases from V and 7 bases from J, the junction contained 6 bases not matched to a gene. This CDR3 is CASVSGGYNEQFF. DNA for the CDR3: TGTGCCAGCGTAAGCGGGGGGTATAATGAGCAGTTCTTC.

This sequence joins TRBV6-1 and TRBJ2-7, with 9 bases fitting TRBD2. Trimming removed 4 bases from V and 2 bases from J; junction bases left unmatched: 21. CDR1 is MNHNS, CDR2 SASEGT, per germline. The CDR3 has 20 amino acids. The CDR3 nucleotides read TGTGCCAGCAGTGGGTTAGCGGGGGAATCTGGTAAGGGTCTTGCCTACGAGCAGTACTTC. Its protein product is CASSGLAGESGKGLAYEQYF.

Written as DNA, the CDR3 is TGCGCCAGCAGCTACACCCGGGGGGATAATGAAAAACTGTTTTTT. Amino acids: CASSYTRGDNEKLFF. This sequence joins TRBV5-1 and TRBJ1-4, with D possibly being TRBD1 (5 bases). V lost 3 bases and J lost 4, with 13 bases in between. CDR1 is SGHRS, CDR2 YFSETQ, per germline. The CDR3 contains 15 residues.

In its sample, this clone was seen a few times. This chain links TRBV29-1 with TRBJ1-5; possibly TRBD1 for D (5 bases). V lost 7 bases and J 0 bases, leaving 10 bases between the germline ends. This CDR3 is built from 13 residues. The germline gives CDR1 SQVTM, CDR2 ANQGSEA. CDR3 nucleotides: TGCAGCGCGGGGGAGGGTAGCAATCAGCCCCAGCATTTT. It yields the protein CSAGEGSNQPQHF.